Following are 26 T cell receptor beta chains from one sample sequenced in a study of T cell responses to AZD1222 COVID-19 vaccine. Here immunoSEQ multiplex PCR was the method, and the copy in TCRdb shows in-frame clones only, minus some. The top ten hold about 7.4% of the sample, which has roughly 120,000 clones, 80% to 90% seen once. This specimen consisted of peripheral blood, obtained on day 0 of AZD1222 vaccination. Every receptor here comes from an adult in good health.

This chain uses TRBV9 with TRBJ2-2; D not certain. Germline values: CDR1 SGDLS, CDR2 YYNGEE. The V end was cut by 2 bases, the J end by 0 bases, with 11 bases between. The CDR3 has 16 amino acids. This chain's CDR3 is CASSVHVRSNTGELFF. CDR3 nucleotides: TGTGCCAGCAGCGTCCATGTCAGATCGAACACCGGGGAGCTGTTTTTT.

This chain joins TRBV20-1 and TRBJ1-2, with D tentatively TRBD1 (5 bases). The germline gives CDR1 DFQATT, CDR2 SNEGSKA (reference sequence). CDR3 length: 11 amino acids. Trimming left V 3 bases short and J 5 bases short, with 7 bases between. The CDR3 protein is CSASGGYGYTF. The CDR3 coding sequence is TGCAGTGCTAGCGGGGGATATGGCTACACCTTC.

The CDR3 sequence is CASSAEGRSRNTEAFF. CDR3 sequence (DNA): TGTGCCAGCAGCGCCGAAGGACGCTCGAGGAACACTGAAGCTTTCTTT. This chain connects TRBV9 to TRBJ1-1; the D is unclear. Per germline, CDR1 SGDLS and CDR2 YYNGEE. The length of the CDR3 is 16 residues. Trimming removed 3 bases from V and 1 base from J, with 16 bases in between.

J is TRBJ1-2 and V is TRBV29-1, with TRBD1 as a possible D gene (6 bases). This CDR3 spans 15 amino acids. Looked up from germline, CDR1 is SQVTM and CDR2 is ANQGSEA. V was pared by 7 bases and J by 0 bases, with 18 bases between. CDR3 sequence: CSAARGEGANYGYTF. In DNA form, the CDR3 reads TGCAGCGCCGCCCGTGGGGAGGGGGCTAACTATGGCTACACCTTC. The whole variable domain, filled in from reference TRBV29-1 and TRBJ1-2, reads SAVISQKPSRDICQRGTSLTIQCQVDSQVTMMFWYRQQPGQSLTLIATANQGSEATYESGFVIDKFPISRPNLTFSTLTVSNMSPEDSSIYLCSAARGEGANYGYTFGSGTRLTVV.

V and J are TRBV24-1 and TRBJ2-5; 7 bases map to TRBD1. CDR1 is KGHDR and CDR2 is SFDVKD in the germline V gene. V lost 9 bases to trimming and J lost 2 bases; unmatched junction nucleotides: 11. The CDR3 extends over 15 amino acids. The CDR3 nucleotides read TGTGCCACCGGAAAACCGACAGGGATACAAGAGACCCAGTACTTC. As protein: CATGKPTGIQETQYF.

This chain joins TRBV5-4 and TRBJ2-7, with D perhaps TRBD1 (5 bases). The germline V and J ends were trimmed by 0 bases and 2 bases, with 12 bases remaining between them. Germline V gives CDR1 SGHNT, CDR2 YYREEE (reference sequence). This CDR3 is built from 15 residues. The CDR3 DNA sequence: TGTGCCAGCAGCTTGGGGGGCAGGGTTACCTACGAGCAGTACTTC. Translation gives CASSLGGRVTYEQYF. The full variable domain, in which reference TRBV5-4 and TRBJ2-7 provide the parts outside the CDR3, is ETGVTQSPTHLIKTRGQQVTLRCSSQSGHNTVSWYQQALGQGPQFIFQYYREEENGRGNFPPRFSGLQFPNYSSELNVNALELDDSALYLCASSLGGRVTYEQYFGPGTRLTVT.

The V and J genes are TRBV4-2 and TRBJ2-3, with 10 nucleotides matching TRBD1. Trimming at V came to 4 bases and at J to 1 base, leaving 11 bases not matched to a gene. From germline, CDR1 is LGHNA and CDR2 YNFKEQ. The CDR3 runs 18 residues. The CDR3 DNA follows: TGTGCCAGCAGCCGGGCATTGGTAGGGACAGGGGGCACAGATACGCAGTATTTT. It encodes CASSRALVGTGGTDTQYF.

This chain joins TRBV25-1 and TRBJ2-1, with a weak D call TRBD2 (7 bases). The V gene's germline CDR1 is MGHDK and CDR2 SYGVNS. V was cut by 2 bases and J by 0 bases, with 11 bases left in between. The CDR3 runs to 16 residues. CDR3 in amino acids: CASSERGGASYNEQFF. As DNA, the CDR3 is TGTGCCAGCAGTGAAAGGGGGGGTGCCTCCTACAATGAGCAGTTCTTC.

The rearrangement joins TRBV7-9 to TRBJ2-7, with D perhaps matching TRBD2 (6 bases). Germline-derived CDR1 and CDR2 are SEHNR and FQNEAQ (reference sequence). The germline V and J ends were trimmed by 2 bases and 3 bases, with 17 bases remaining between them. The CDR3 loop spans 16 amino acids. Here the CDR3 reads CASSLMGRGFRYEQYF. In DNA, the CDR3 is TGTGCCAGCAGCTTAATGGGCCGGGGGTTCCGCTACGAGCAGTACTTC.

The chain is built from TRBV7-2 and TRBJ2-1, with 8 bases aligning to TRBD2. CDR3 length equals 13 residues. Trimming took 4 bases from V and 9 from J; bases not matched to a gene: 5. Germline V CDR1 and CDR2: SGHTA, FQGNSA. This chain's CDR3 is CASSSGLAVEQFF. The CDR3 DNA reads as TGTGCCAGCAGCTCCGGACTAGCAGTTGAGCAGTTCTTC.

The V gene is TRBV5-1, the J gene TRBJ2-5, with 7 bases lining up with TRBD2. The CDR3 is 16 residues long. Per the germline V gene, CDR1 is SGHRS and CDR2 is YFSETQ. With 1 base clipped from V and 5 bases from J, the junction kept 11 bases outside the gene matches. CDR3 residues: CASSLTLAASRETQYF. DNA for the CDR3: TGCGCCAGCAGCTTGACCCTAGCGGCCTCCCGGGAGACCCAGTACTTC.

Written as DNA, the CDR3 is TGTGCCAGCAGCTTATCTGGGGCATACGAGCAGTTCTTC. This gives the protein CASSLSGAYEQFF. The genes are TRBV7-9 and TRBJ2-1; tentatively, D is TRBD1 (5 bases). The CDR3 length is 13 residues. V gave up 2 bases and J gave up 10 bases, with 12 bases separating them. Germline-derived CDR1 and CDR2 are SEHNR and FQNEAQ (reference sequence). The variable domain in full, completed from reference TRBV7-9 and TRBJ2-1, reads DTGVSQNPRHKITKRGQNVTFRCDPISEHNRLYWYRQTLGQGPEFLTYFQNEAQLEKSRLLSDRFSAERPKGSFSTLEIQRTEQGDSAMYLCASSLSGAYEQFFGPGTRLTVL.

The chain uses TRBV28 and TRBJ1-2, with TRBD1 as a possible D gene (5 bases). Germline V gene data show CDR1 as MDHEN and CDR2 as SYDVKM. V shed 6 bases and J shed 6 bases, with 17 bases lying between them. The CDR3 loop spans 14 amino acids. DNA of the CDR3: TGTGCCAGCAGCCTTATTTCAGGGACGAATGGCTACACCTTC. It specifies CASSLISGTNGYTF.

The chain employs TRBV4-2 and TRBJ2-3, with 8 bases aligning to TRBD2. The CDR3 totals 16 residues. Trimming at V came to 0 bases and at J to 10 bases, leaving 12 bases not matched to a gene. Germline-derived CDR1 and CDR2 are LGHNA and YNFKEQ. CDR3 protein: CASSQDSGSPSIAQYF. In DNA form, the CDR3 reads TGTGCCAGCAGCCAAGACAGCGGGAGCCCCTCGATCGCGCAGTATTTT.

The rearrangement links TRBV28 to TRBJ2-3, with 9 bases matching TRBD1. CDR3 length: 14 residues. V gave up 6 bases and J gave up 4 bases; unmatched junction bases: 5. CDR1 is MDHEN, CDR2 SYDVKM, per germline. CDR3 DNA: TGTGCCAGCAGGGACAGGGGAAGTCCAGATACGCAGTATTTT. The encoded protein is CASRDRGSPDTQYF.

The CDR3 DNA reads as TGTGCCAGCAGTGACGACCTAGCGGGGTCCAATGAGCAGTTCTTC. Translating it yields CASSDDLAGSNEQFF. This rearrangement joins TRBV6-4 to TRBJ2-1, with TRBD2 matching 9 bases. V was pared by 2 bases and J by 6 bases, with 5 bases of the junction left unmatched. The CDR3 extends over 15 amino acids. The germline V gene has CDR1 MRHNA and CDR2 SNTAGT.

V usage is TRBV5-6 and J usage is TRBJ2-3; the match to TRBD2 covers 14 bases. The CDR3 covers 15 residues. CDR1 and CDR2 from the germline V gene are SGHDT and YYEEEE. The ends lost 4 bases at V and 6 bases at J; junction bases unmatched: 4. CDR3 in amino acids: CASSRLAGGQDTQYF. The CDR3 DNA sequence: TGTGCCAGCAGCCGACTAGCGGGGGGGCAGGATACGCAGTATTTT. Variable domain in full (rest from reference TRBV5-6 and TRBJ2-3): DAGVTQSPTHLIKTRGQQVTLRCSPKSGHDTVSWYQQALGQGPQFIFQYYEEEERQRGNFPDRFSGHQFPNYSSELNVNALLLGDSALYLCASSRLAGGQDTQYFGPGTRLTVL.

V and J are TRBV6-4 and TRBJ1-1; 8 nucleotides align to TRBD1. J was trimmed by 5 bases and V by 4 bases; bases with no gene match: 3. The CDR3 length is 13 residues. Germline loops: CDR1 MRHNA, CDR2 SNTAGT. CDR3 loop: CASSVTGGTEAFF. For the CDR3, the DNA is TGTGCCAGCAGTGTAACAGGGGGGACTGAAGCTTTCTTT.

The chain couples TRBV4-2 to TRBJ2-7, with TRBD2 matching 11 bases. Losses at the gene ends were 1 base for V and 3 bases for J; bases not matched to a gene: 2. Germline V gene data show CDR1 as LGHNA and CDR2 as YNFKEQ. The CDR3 runs 15 residues. In DNA, the CDR3 is TGTGCCAGCAGCCAAGTTGGGACTAGCGGCTACGAGCAGTACTTC. Translated, it gives CASSQVGTSGYEQYF.

The V gene is TRBV7-9, the J gene TRBJ2-7; D call uncertain. Between the trimmed V and J ends, which lost 5 bases and 2 bases, there was a span of 13 bases. Germline CDR1 SEHNR, CDR2 FQNEAQ (reference sequence). CDR3 length: 14 residues. CDR3 region: CASSRGLATYEQYF. The CDR3 DNA sequence: TGTGCCAGCAGCCGCGGTTTAGCCACCTACGAGCAGTACTTC. The entire variable domain, with the rest obtained from reference TRBV7-9 and TRBJ2-7, is as follows: DTGVSQNPRHKITKRGQNVTFRCDPISEHNRLYWYRQTLGQGPEFLTYFQNEAQLEKSRLLSDRFSAERPKGSFSTLEIQRTEQGDSAMYLCASSRGLATYEQYFGPGTRLTVT.

The CDR3: CASSLMESGELFF. The CDR3 region has the DNA TGTGCCAGCAGCTTGATGGAGTCCGGGGAGCTGTTTTTT. This chain connects TRBV7-8 to TRBJ2-2; D ambiguous. CDR3 length: 13 amino acids. CDR1 is SGHVS, CDR2 FQNEAQ, per germline. V was trimmed by 3 bases and J by 6 bases, leaving 8 bases between them.

V is TRBV28 and J is TRBJ2-7; 7 bases line up with TRBD2. CDR3 size: 14 residues. With 7 bases clipped from V and 4 bases from J, the junction kept 10 bases outside the gene matches. The germline V gene has CDR1 MDHEN and CDR2 SYDVKM. This chain's CDR3 is CASNFAGERYEQYF. As DNA, the CDR3 is TGTGCCAGCAATTTTGCGGGAGAGAGGTACGAGCAGTACTTC.

The genes are TRBV30 and TRBJ2-7, with TRBD2 as a possible D gene (5 bases). Germline-derived CDR1 and CDR2 are GTSNPN and SVGIG (reference sequence). V gave up 0 bases and J gave up 6 bases, with 12 bases separating them. This CDR3 comprises 13 residues. CDR3 coding DNA: TGTGCCTGGAGTGTCGCGGGTGTCGGCGAGCAGTACTTC. It encodes CAWSVAGVGEQYF.

This chain uses TRBV5-1 with TRBJ1-4; unclear D gene. The V end lost 6 bases, the J end lost 7 bases, and 16 bases lay between the germline ends. The germline CDR1 and CDR2 sequences are SGHRS and YFSETQ. The CDR3 extends over 14 amino acids. The CDR3 region is CASTEKSAGEKLFF. The CDR3 region has the DNA TGCGCCAGCACCGAAAAATCAGCGGGTGAAAAACTGTTTTTT.

The V call is TRBV11-2, the J call TRBJ1-4; D is undetermined. V lost 5 bases and J lost 8, with 12 bases in between. CDR3 size: 13 residues. Looked up from germline, CDR1 is SGHAT and CDR2 is FQNNGV. In DNA, the CDR3 is TGTGCCAGCAGCCCCCCGGCGCGGGAAAAACTGTTTTTT. This gives the protein CASSPPAREKLFF.

CDR3 sequence reads: CASSSPGGGLGEQFF. The CDR3, as DNA: TGTGCCAGCAGTTCTCCGGGTGGGGGGCTAGGTGAGCAGTTCTTC. The rearrangement joins TRBV7-8 to TRBJ2-1; D may correspond to TRBD1 or TRBD2 (6 bases each). Germline assignment: CDR1 SGHVS and CDR2 FQNEAQ. Trimming took 6 bases from V and 9 from J, leaving 21 bases between them. The CDR3 length is 15 residues.